The sequence of this TCR beta chain was determined in a study of blood T cell repertoires in COVID-19. Study information: COVID-19 samples from acute and convalescent phases originated in the United States, Italy and Spain.

In the original workflow: Reference gene primer amplification gave nucleated cell count estimates. Clones were read by immunoSEQ multiplex PCR, and TCRdb kept only the in-frame ones, dropping some. V and J calls and clone size follow that table, whereas D and trimming were derived from the DNA. Here the sample spans over 30,000 clones, 85% being singletons. The CDR3 has 16 residues. V gave up 5 bases and J gave up 2 bases, with 18 bases separating them. Germline CDR1 SEHNR, CDR2 FQNEAQ (reference sequence). Sequencing was carried out using peripheral blood. The J gene is TRBJ2-5, the V gene TRBV7-9; D is unresolved. This TCR came from an older woman with active COVID-19. CDR3 sequence: CASSPTAYLIQETQYF. In nucleotides, the CDR3 is TGTGCCAGCAGCCCCACTGCTTATCTCATACAAGAGACCCAGTACTTC.